This TCR beta chain was profiled in a study of blood T cell repertoires in COVID-19. Study information: COVID-19 samples collected from the United States, Italy and Spain covered acute and convalescent phases. Sample material is recorded as cDNA or gDNA derived from T cells, B-cell-depleted T cells, or PBMCs.

The repertoire was sequenced with immunoSEQ multiplex PCR; TCRdb's copy has only in-frame clones and lacks some. The table shows around 220,000 clones, with around 83% occurring only once. Either two negative PCRs, clearance, or symptom resolution qualified Cohort 3 donors as recovered. Trimming cost V 3 bases and J 2 bases; bases outside gene matches: 5. In germline, CDR1 is KGHSH, CDR2 LQKENI. The CDR3 has 16 amino acids. The receptor was derived from a woman aged 40 to 50 who had recovered from COVID-19. This chain uses TRBV18 with TRBJ2-1; 9 bases fit TRBD2. Source material: PBMCs or T cells enriched from blood (not recorded which). Here the CDR3 reads CASSPTTSGTYNEQFF. The CDR3 coding sequence is TGTGCCAGCTCACCTACGACTAGCGGAACCTACAATGAGCAGTTCTTC.